This T cell receptor beta chain was recovered during a study of OX40 agonist ivuxolimab in advanced cancers. The CDR3 has 16 amino acids. From germline, CDR1 is MNHNY and CDR2 SVGAGI (reference sequence). The repertoire was sequenced with immunoSEQ multiplex PCR; TCRdb's copy has only in-frame clones and lacks some. This table holds roughly 15,000 clones, around 80% found once. As for this clone: An end of the junction differs from the germline gene, which may be a read error. The same CDR3 can be traced to other DNA sequences in this sample.

Sequencing used CD4+ or CD8+ T cells sorted from blood, obtained in a trial of the OX40 agonist ivuxolimab. This rearrangement joins TRBV6-6 to TRBJ1-4; D gene unclear. This clonotype was obtained from an adult with an advanced solid tumor such as melanoma, head and neck, liver or kidney cancer. The DNA of the CDR3 is TGTGCCAGCAGTAGCCTGCGAAGGGCAACTAACGAAAAACTGTTTTTT. It encodes CASSSLRRATNEKLFF.